This is a list of T cell receptor beta chains from one sample in a study of blood T cell repertoires in COVID-19. This table comes from immunoSEQ multiplex PCR, and its TCRdb copy is limited to in-frame clones, with some not included. This sample has over 120,000 clones; nearly 80% occur once, and the top ten carry 2.5% to 3%. The source material was PBMCs or T cells enriched from blood (not recorded which). The receptor source for this set is a woman between 45 and 60 years old who had recovered from COVID-19. Each CDR3 is given with its conserved first and last residue. The D gene is left open where the match is weak. Size is stated for part of the rows, as once, few or many counts, or as a class when the clone is expanded.

size: -; J: TRBJ1-5; D: -; V: TRBV5-1; DNA: TGCGCCAGCAGCTTGGCAGGGGCGATTAGCAATCAGCCCCAGCATTTT; CDR3: CASSLAGAISNQPQHF
size: few; J: TRBJ2-7; D: -; V: TRBV28; DNA: TGTGCCAGCAGTTTTCCGCGACTACTCTCCTACGAGCAGTACTTC; CDR3: CASSFPRLLSYEQYF
size: -; J: TRBJ2-3; D: TRBD2; V: TRBV7-6; DNA: TGTGCCAGCAGCGATGGGACTAGCGGGAGTCGCACAGATACGCAGTATTTT; CDR3: CASSDGTSGSRTDTQYF
size: -; J: TRBJ2-1; D: TRBD1; V: TRBV6-1; DNA: TGTGCCAGCAGTGATCAGAGGGGGCCCTACAATGAGCAGTTCTTC; CDR3: CASSDQRGPYNEQFF
size: -; J: TRBJ2-3; D: TRBD1; V: TRBV14; DNA: TGTGCCAGCAGCCGTGACAGGGTACGCACAGATACGCAGTATTTT; CDR3: CASSRDRVRTDTQYF
size: -; J: TRBJ2-1; D: TRBD2; V: TRBV7-8; DNA: TGTGCCAGCAGCTTTCCCACTAGCGGGGGCGCGGAGGAGCAGTTCTTC; CDR3: CASSFPTSGGAEEQFF
size: few; J: TRBJ2-7; D: TRBD1; V: TRBV6-1; DNA: TGTGCCAGCAGCCATACACAGGGGGTTTCCTACGAGCAGTACTTC; CDR3: CASSHTQGVSYEQYF
size: -; J: TRBJ1-4; D: -; V: TRBV5-1; DNA: TGCGCCAGCATTGTAGACAGGACGACTAATGAAAAACTGTTTTTT; CDR3: CASIVDRTTNEKLFF
size: once; J: TRBJ1-5; D: -; V: TRBV3-1/TRBV3-2; DNA: TGTGCCAGCAGCCAAGTCCCGGGGGATCAGCCCCAGCATTTT; CDR3: CASSQVPGDQPQHF
size: -; J: TRBJ1-2; D: -; V: TRBV28; DNA: TGTGCCACCTATGACTATGGCTACACCTTC; CDR3: CATYDYGYTF
size: -; J: TRBJ2-1; D: TRBD1; V: TRBV7-3; DNA: TGTGCCAGCAGCTTACCCGGGACAGGAATCTACAATGAGCAGTTCTTC; CDR3: CASSLPGTGIYNEQFF
size: -; J: TRBJ2-7; D: TRBD2; V: TRBV5-1; DNA: TGCGCCAGCAGCGAGGGACTAGCGGGATACGAGCAGTACTTC; CDR3: CASSEGLAGYEQYF
size: -; J: TRBJ2-7; D: -; V: TRBV3-1/TRBV3-2; DNA: TGTGCCAGCAGCCCCTCCGGCGGTAGATCCCTCGAGCAGTACTTC; CDR3: CASSPSGGRSLEQYF
size: -; J: TRBJ1-5; D: -; V: TRBV18; DNA: TGTGCCAGCTCACCAGAGGTCGGGAGCAGCAATCAGCCCCAGCATTTT; CDR3: CASSPEVGSSNQPQHF
size: -; J: TRBJ2-1; D: -; V: TRBV12-5; DNA: TGTGCTAGTGGTGCCTCCTTAACTAGGAATGAGCAGTTCTTC; CDR3: CASGASLTRNEQFF
size: -; J: TRBJ1-1; D: -; V: TRBV3-1/TRBV3-2; DNA: TGTGCCAGCAGCCAAGTGTCTCGAGGGACTGAAGCTTTCTTT; CDR3: CASSQVSRGTEAFF
size: many; J: TRBJ1-1; D: TRBD1; V: TRBV3-1/TRBV3-2; DNA: TGTGCCAGCAGCCAACCCAATACAGGGGTTAAAGCTGAAGCTTTCTTT; CDR3: CASSQPNTGVKAEAFF
size: once; J: TRBJ2-6; D: TRBD1; V: TRBV5-1; DNA: TGCGCCAGCAGCTTGATGGGACAGGGAACGGCTGGGGCCAACGTCCTGACTTTC; CDR3: CASSLMGQGTAGANVLTF
size: -; J: TRBJ2-1; D: -; V: TRBV19; DNA: TGTGCCAGTAGCCAACAGGGCAATACCTACAATGAGCAGTTCTTC; CDR3: CASSQQGNTYNEQFF
size: -; J: TRBJ1-2; D: TRBD1; V: TRBV29-1; DNA: TGCAGCGTTGGATTGGAGGAGGGGGCTATTGGCTACACCTTC; CDR3: CSVGLEEGAIGYTF
size: -; J: TRBJ2-1; D: -; V: TRBV3-1/TRBV3-2; DNA: TGTGCCAGCAGCCAAGAGGGCCCAGGGGCCCACAATGAGCAGTTCTTC; CDR3: CASSQEGPGAHNEQFF
size: -; J: TRBJ2-2; D: -; V: TRBV10-1; DNA: TGCGCCAGCAGGGACGACAGCGGGGAGCTGTTTTTT; CDR3: CASRDDSGELFF
size: -; J: TRBJ2-5; D: TRBD2; V: TRBV4-2; DNA: TGTGCCAGCAGCCTCGGGACTAGCGGAGAGGGAGAGGAGACCCAGTACTTC; CDR3: CASSLGTSGEGEETQYF
size: -; J: TRBJ2-7; D: TRBD1; V: TRBV28; DNA: TGTGCCAGCACCAGCCGGGATGGACAGGGGTTGTACGAGCAGTACTTC; CDR3: CASTSRDGQGLYEQYF
size: -; J: TRBJ2-5; D: -; V: TRBV11-3; DNA: TGTGCCAGCAGCCAGATGGCTACAGACCAAGAGACCCAGTACTTC; CDR3: CASSQMATDQETQYF
size: once; J: TRBJ2-7; D: -; V: TRBV2; DNA: TGTGCCAGCAGTCCGGTCCCCTGGGAGCAGTACTTC; CDR3: CASSPVPWEQYF
size: -; J: TRBJ1-1; D: -; V: TRBV7-9; DNA: TGTGCCAGCAGCCAGGTGGGCACTGAAGCTTTCTTT; CDR3: CASSQVGTEAFF
size: -; J: TRBJ2-7; D: TRBD2; V: TRBV5-4; DNA: TGTGCCAGCAGCGTAGGGACTAGCGGGCCTGGGGAGCAGTACTTC; CDR3: CASSVGTSGPGEQYF
size: -; J: TRBJ1-2; D: TRBD1; V: TRBV28; DNA: TGTGCCAGCAGCGACGGACAGGGATCGTATGGCTACACCTTC; CDR3: CASSDGQGSYGYTF
size: -; J: TRBJ2-7; D: -; V: TRBV19; DNA: TGTGCCAGTAGTTCGATTGTTCGCCAGGCCACAGGGAAGGCCTACGAGCAGTACTTC; CDR3: CASSSIVRQATGKAYEQYF
size: -; J: TRBJ2-2; D: TRBD2; V: TRBV4-1; DNA: TGCGCCAGCAGTCCCCATGGGGGGGCGAACACCGGGGAGCTGTTTTTT; CDR3: CASSPHGGANTGELFF
size: -; J: TRBJ2-4; D: TRBD1; V: TRBV5-1; DNA: TGCGCCAGCAGCTTGGTTGGGACAGGGTCTGACATTCAGTACTTC; CDR3: CASSLVGTGSDIQYF
size: -; J: TRBJ2-1; D: -; V: TRBV27; DNA: TGTGCCAGCTCTAGATCCAGGGTAAATGAGCAGTTCTTC; CDR3: CASSRSRVNEQFF
size: -; J: TRBJ1-4; D: TRBD1; V: TRBV13; DNA: TGTGCCAGCAGCCTTCAGGGGGGACACGAAAAACTGTTTTTT; CDR3: CASSLQGGHEKLFF
size: -; J: TRBJ2-1; D: -; V: TRBV29-1; DNA: TGCAGCGTTGAAGATCCAGCGAGTTCGGGCTACAATGAGCAGTTCTTC; CDR3: CSVEDPASSGYNEQFF
size: -; J: TRBJ1-1; D: -; V: TRBV7-9; DNA: TGTGCCAGCAGCTACATGAACACTGAAGCTTTCTTT; CDR3: CASSYMNTEAFF
size: -; J: TRBJ1-5; D: -; V: TRBV6-5; DNA: TGTGCCAGCAGCCAGAGAGGCAGTCAGCCCCAGCATTTT; CDR3: CASSQRGSQPQHF
size: -; J: TRBJ2-1; D: -; V: TRBV5-1; DNA: TGCGCCAGCAGCTTGGGACTAAACAATGAGCAGTTCTTC; CDR3: CASSLGLNNEQFF
size: few; J: TRBJ1-5; D: TRBD1; V: TRBV7-8; DNA: TGTGCCAGCAGCCTCGGACAGGGTACTAGCAATCAGCCCCAGCATTTT; CDR3: CASSLGQGTSNQPQHF
size: few; J: TRBJ1-5; D: -; V: TRBV12-3/TRBV12-4; DNA: TGTGCCAGCAGTTTGTTACGGCAGCCCCAGCATTTT; CDR3: CASSLLRQPQHF
size: -; J: TRBJ2-7; D: -; V: TRBV6-5; DNA: TGTGCCAGCAGTATAGCAGAAGGCCAAATTTACGAGCAGTACTTC; CDR3: CASSIAEGQIYEQYF
size: -; J: TRBJ2-1; D: TRBD2; V: TRBV28; DNA: TGTGCCAGCAGTTTATGGTGGGCTAGCGGGACTGTCTCCTACAATGAGCAGTTCTTC; CDR3: CASSLWWASGTVSYNEQFF
size: -; J: TRBJ2-3; D: TRBD2; V: TRBV3-1/TRBV3-2; DNA: TGTGCCAGCAGCCAAGATGCGCTAGCGGGGGCCAATACGCAGTATTTT; CDR3: CASSQDALAGANTQYF
size: -; J: TRBJ2-1; D: TRBD2; V: TRBV9; DNA: TGTGCCAGCAGCGTAGATCCGGGAGGACTCTACAATGAGCAGTTCTTC; CDR3: CASSVDPGGLYNEQFF
size: -; J: TRBJ2-7; D: -; V: TRBV7-8; DNA: TGTGCCAGCAGCCAACTGACGGGACTTTACGAGCAGTACTTC; CDR3: CASSQLTGLYEQYF
size: -; J: TRBJ1-2; D: TRBD1; V: TRBV6-2/TRBV6-3; DNA: TGTGCCAGCAGTTTAGGGACAGGCAGGAACTATGGCTACACCTTC; CDR3: CASSLGTGRNYGYTF
size: -; J: TRBJ2-7; D: TRBD2; V: TRBV12-3/TRBV12-4; DNA: TGTGCCAGCAGTTTAGCGGGGGGGGAGCAGTACTTC; CDR3: CASSLAGGEQYF
size: -; J: TRBJ1-1; D: -; V: TRBV11-2; DNA: TGTGCCAGCAGCTTAGCCCTCGGAGGCACTGAAGCTTTCTTT; CDR3: CASSLALGGTEAFF
size: -; J: TRBJ2-7; D: -; V: TRBV6-1; DNA: TGTGCCAGCAGTGATTTCAGGGTCGGTTACGAGCAGTACTTC; CDR3: CASSDFRVGYEQYF
size: -; J: TRBJ1-2; D: -; V: TRBV6-4; DNA: TGTGCCAGCAGGGGAGGATTTGGCTACACCTTC; CDR3: CASRGGFGYTF
size: once; J: TRBJ1-4; D: TRBD1; V: TRBV5-1; DNA: TGCGCCAGCAGCTTGGTCAGGGGGACTAATGAAAAACTGTTTTTT; CDR3: CASSLVRGTNEKLFF